The 17 T cell receptor beta chains presented below share a single source sample, sequenced in a study of CD8 T cells in Susac syndrome. RNA, at about 0.5 to 1 ug, was reverse transcribed with random hexamers. MiXCR, applied by TCRdb to the immunoSEQ multiplex PCR reads, yields one record per CDR3 protein. The sample lists 180,000 or so distinct CDR3 sequences; about 95% were seen once. Input material: CD4+ T cells from PBMCs. All receptors come from a human donor in good health.

The rearrangement joins TRBV5-1 to TRBJ2-7; maybe TRBD2 (5 bases). The germline V gene encodes CDR1 SGHRS and CDR2 YFSETQ. V was trimmed by 0 bases and J by 4 bases, leaving 14 bases between them. This CDR3 region has 15 residues. The CDR3 region is CASSLDSRAMYEQYF. The CDR3 coding sequence is TGCGCCAGCAGCTTGGACTCGCGGGCGATGTACGAGCAGTACTTC. Full variable domain (outside the CDR3, taken from reference TRBV5-1 and TRBJ2-7): KAGVTQTPRYLIKTRGQQVTLSCSPISGHRSVSWYQQTPGQGLQFLFEYFSETQRNKGNFPGRFSGRQFSNSRSEMNVSTLELGDSALYLCASSLDSRAMYEQYFGPGTRLTVT.

J is TRBJ2-7 and V is TRBV28, with 8 bases aligning to TRBD1. The J segment lost 3 bases and the V segment lost 7 bases, leaving 5 bases of the junction unmatched. The CDR3 contains 13 residues. Germline CDR1 and CDR2: MDHEN and SYDVKM. The CDR3 loop reads CASTPGQGYEQYF. CDR3 DNA: TGTGCCAGCACTCCCGGACAGGGCTACGAGCAGTACTTC.

The chain recombines TRBV30 with TRBJ1-2, with a tentative D call TRBD1 (5 bases). The V gene's germline CDR1 is GTSNPN and CDR2 SVGIG (reference sequence). The CDR3 is 12 residues long. V dropped 0 bases and J dropped 8 bases, with 10 bases sitting between them. DNA for the CDR3: TGTGCCTGGAGTGTACCCCGGGGCGGCTACACCTTC. Protein: CAWSVPRGGYTF.

The chain has TRBV12-3 or TRBV12-4 and TRBJ2-6; D may match TRBD1 or TRBD2 (5 bases each). Between the trimmed V and J ends, which lost 6 bases and 3 bases, there was a span of 18 bases. CDR3 length equals 17 residues. The CDR3 bases are TGTGCCAGCAGCGGGACCGCACAGTCCCTTGGGGCCAACGTCCTGACTTTC. As protein: CASSGTAQSLGANVLTF.

V usage is TRBV29-1 and J usage is TRBJ2-7; 7 bases match TRBD2. Per germline, CDR1 SQVTM and CDR2 ANQGSEA. The V gene end was trimmed by 1 base and the J gene end by 7 bases; junction bases not matched to a gene: 13. The CDR3 has 15 amino acids. In DNA, the CDR3 is TGCAGCGTTGAAGGAGGCGGCCGACGGGGGGATGAGCAGTACTTC. Protein sequence: CSVEGGGRRGDEQYF.

Only one count was recorded for this clonotype. The chain links TRBV30 to TRBJ2-3; D is possibly TRBD1 (6 bases). Germline V lookup: CDR1 GTSNPN, CDR2 SVGIG (reference sequence). Trimming took 2 bases from V and 3 from J, leaving 12 bases between them. This CDR3 spans 14 amino acids. The CDR3 nucleotides read TGTGCCTGGAGTCTTGGCAGGGGAACAGATACGCAGTATTTT. This codes for CAWSLGRGTDTQYF.

This chain connects TRBV3-1 to TRBJ2-7; the D call may be TRBD1 or TRBD2 (5 bases each). The ends were cut back, 3 bases at V and 9 bases at J, with 18 bases in the middle. The CDR3 is 14 amino acids. Looked up from germline, CDR1 is LGHDT and CDR2 is YNNKEL (reference sequence). The CDR3, as DNA: TGTGCCAGCAGCCATCAGGACCAGAGGGGATGGCAGTACTTC. Translated, it gives CASSHQDQRGWQYF.

In this sample, this clonotype turned up once. The CDR3: CAWSAEIRETQYF. CDR3 coding DNA: TGTGCCTGGAGCGCCGAGATTAGAGAGACCCAGTACTTC. The chain couples TRBV30 to TRBJ2-5; D is unresolved. CDR1 and CDR2 (germline): GTSNPN, SVGIG (reference sequence). This CDR3 contains 13 residues. V dropped 3 bases and J dropped 4 bases, with 12 bases sitting between them.

The chain recombines TRBV20-1 with TRBJ2-3, with D perhaps matching TRBD1 or TRBD2 (6 bases each). Germline CDR1 reads DFQATT; CDR2 reads SNEGSKA (reference sequence). Between the trimmed V and J ends, which lost 1 base and 3 bases, there was a span of 14 bases. CDR3 length: 15 amino acids. DNA of the CDR3: TGCAGTGCTAGAGTCGGGGGCTGGGAAACAGATACGCAGTATTTT. This translates into CSARVGGWETDTQYF.

V and J are TRBV27 and TRBJ2-1; 9 nucleotides align to TRBD2. Looked up from germline, CDR1 is MNHEY and CDR2 is SMNVEV (reference sequence). J lost 9 bases, V lost 7 bases, and 13 bases had no gene match. The CDR3 runs to 15 residues. CDR3 loop: CASTPRGRDSGEQFF. The CDR3 nucleotides read TGTGCCAGCACCCCTCGCGGGAGGGATTCTGGTGAGCAGTTCTTC.

The chain is built from TRBV4-2 and TRBJ2-1; 11 nucleotides line up with TRBD2. The V gene's germline CDR1 is LGHNA and CDR2 YNFKEQ. The length of the CDR3 is 20 residues. Trimming took 0 bases from V and 0 from J; bases not matched to a gene: 10. CDR3 amino acids: CASSQDLTSGASSSYNEQFF. In DNA, the CDR3 is TGTGCCAGCAGCCAAGATCTGACTAGCGGGGCGTCGAGCTCCTACAATGAGCAGTTCTTC.

The gene calls are TRBV30 and TRBJ1-1; D is undetermined. Germline values: CDR1 GTSNPN, CDR2 SVGIG (reference sequence). V lost 0 bases and J 5 bases, leaving 13 bases between the germline ends. The CDR3 consists of 14 residues. CDR3 sequence reads: CAWSVHTRDTEAFF. The DNA for the CDR3 is TGTGCCTGGAGTGTACACACTCGAGATACTGAAGCTTTCTTT. The full variable domain, in which reference TRBV30 and TRBJ1-1 provide the parts outside the CDR3, is SQTIHQWPATLVQPVGSPLSLECTVEGTSNPNLYWYRQAAGRGLQLLFYSVGIGQISSEVPQNLSASRPQDRQFILSSKKLLLSDSGFYLCAWSVHTRDTEAFFGQGTRLTVV.

This rearrangement joins TRBV29-1 to TRBJ2-5; TRBD2 matches at 9 bases. The CDR3 has 13 amino acids. In germline, CDR1 is SQVTM, CDR2 ANQGSEA. Trimming took 4 bases from V and 5 from J; bases not matched to a gene: 5. The CDR3 loop is CSVGGRAIETQYF. The CDR3 bases are TGCAGCGTTGGCGGGAGGGCCATCGAGACCCAGTACTTC.

In this sample, this clonotype turned up a few times. The V call is TRBV20-1, the J call TRBJ2-5; 11 bases map to TRBD2. Germline V gives CDR1 DFQATT, CDR2 SNEGSKA (reference sequence). The CDR3 is made up of 12 amino acids. V was pared by 6 bases and J by 4 bases, with 1 base of the junction left unmatched. The CDR3 DNA follows: TGCAGTGCCGGACTAGCGGGAGAGACCCAGTACTTC. As protein: CSAGLAGETQYF.

The chain uses TRBV30 and TRBJ1-2; the D is unclear. The V gene lost 2 bases and the J gene lost 3 bases, with 13 bases spanning the gap. The CDR3 loop spans 14 amino acids. Germline V CDR1 and CDR2: GTSNPN, SVGIG (reference sequence). The CDR3 DNA reads as TGTGCCTGGAGTTTACAGAGCGGAGACTATGGCTACACCTTC. Translated, it gives CAWSLQSGDYGYTF.

V and J are TRBV4-3 and TRBJ2-1; TRBD1 is a possible D gene (6 bases). The germline V gene encodes CDR1 LGHNA and CDR2 YSLEER. This CDR3 has 15 residues. Deletions cut 0 bases from V and 6 bases from J, with 12 bases between. The CDR3 loop is CASSQDYRAVNEQFF. The CDR3 nucleotides read TGCGCCAGCAGCCAAGATTACAGGGCGGTCAATGAGCAGTTCTTC.

The chain carries TRBV21-1 and TRBJ2-3; the table assigns TRBD2, which was not confirmed against the DNA. TRBV21-1 represents a pseudogene. This CDR3 comprises 15 residues. The CDR3 nucleotides are TGTGCCAGCAGCAAAGCCGGGAGGCGCACAGATACGCAGTATTTT. This gives the protein CASSKAGRRTDTQYF.